Shown below are 4 T cell receptor beta chains from a single sample sequenced in a study of Graves' ophthalmopathy and Graves' hyperthyroidism. TCR beta CDR3 regions were amplified from RNA transcripts. Scientists carried out first-round RT-PCR using HTBI primers and then a second-round multiplex PCR. TCRdb re-derived calls from the multiplex PCR reads in MiXCR, one entry per CDR3 protein. The data contain 600,000 to 650,000 distinct CDR3 sequences, 22% of them singletons. The specimen sequenced was peripheral blood. The receptors come from a woman between 18 and 29 years old with stable Graves' hyperthyroidism. Some clones in this sample may be carry-over from other donors' samples.

Ten or more counts support this clonotype. V usage is TRBV6-2 or TRBV6-3 and J usage is TRBJ1-5, with 11 bases fitting TRBD1. J lost 0 bases, V lost 2 bases, and 6 bases had no gene match. Looked up from germline, CDR1 is MNHEY and CDR2 is SVGEGT. The CDR3 runs 18 residues. This CDR3 reads CASSYPDRGRYSNQPQHF. The DNA of the CDR3 is TGTGCCAGCAGTTACCCGGACAGGGGGCGATATAGCAATCAGCCCCAGCATTTT.

This clonotype was recorded many times. The chain combines TRBV27 with TRBJ1-5; 9 nucleotides agree with TRBD1. Losses at the gene ends were 6 bases for V and 3 bases for J; bases not matched to a gene: 9. CDR3 length equals 16 residues. The germline CDR1 and CDR2 sequences are MNHEY and SMNVEV (reference sequence). The chain's CDR3 is CASSLSGTGYNQPQHF. In DNA, the CDR3 is TGTGCCAGCAGCCTAAGCGGGACAGGGTACAATCAGCCCCAGCATTTT.

This clonotype has ten or more counts. The J gene is TRBJ1-3, the V gene TRBV9; D is unresolved. Germline V lookup: CDR1 SGDLS, CDR2 YYNGEE. The CDR3 extends over 15 amino acids. Trimming left V 4 bases short and J 0 bases short, with 11 bases between. The CDR3 DNA reads TGTGCCAGCAGCCCGGAGACGTTCTCTGGAAACACCATATATTTT. This encodes CASSPETFSGNTIYF.

This clonotype was detected a few times. V usage is TRBV12-3 or TRBV12-4 and J usage is TRBJ1-2; D is unclear. V shed 3 bases and J shed 0 bases, with 8 bases lying between them. This CDR3 has 14 residues. The DNA for the CDR3 is TGTGCCAGCAGTTTGCCGGTTGCTAACTATGGCTACACCTTC. Its protein is CASSLPVANYGYTF.